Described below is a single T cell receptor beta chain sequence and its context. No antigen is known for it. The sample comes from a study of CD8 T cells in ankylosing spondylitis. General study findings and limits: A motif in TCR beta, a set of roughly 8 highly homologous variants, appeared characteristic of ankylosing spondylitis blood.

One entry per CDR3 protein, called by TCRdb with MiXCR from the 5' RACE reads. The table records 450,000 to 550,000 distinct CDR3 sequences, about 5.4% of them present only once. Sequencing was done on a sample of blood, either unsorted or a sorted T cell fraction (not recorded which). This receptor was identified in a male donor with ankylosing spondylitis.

CDR3 amino acids: CASRAARTSRGGTQYF. CDR3 DNA sequence: TGTGCCAGCAGGGCTGCGAGGACTAGCAGAGGAGGGACCCAGTACTTC. V is TRBV7-2 and J is TRBJ2-5; TRBD2 matches 8 bases. The germline CDR1 and CDR2 sequences are SGHTA and FQGNSA. The CDR3 spans 16 residues. The ends lost 6 bases at V and 7 bases at J; junction bases unmatched: 16.